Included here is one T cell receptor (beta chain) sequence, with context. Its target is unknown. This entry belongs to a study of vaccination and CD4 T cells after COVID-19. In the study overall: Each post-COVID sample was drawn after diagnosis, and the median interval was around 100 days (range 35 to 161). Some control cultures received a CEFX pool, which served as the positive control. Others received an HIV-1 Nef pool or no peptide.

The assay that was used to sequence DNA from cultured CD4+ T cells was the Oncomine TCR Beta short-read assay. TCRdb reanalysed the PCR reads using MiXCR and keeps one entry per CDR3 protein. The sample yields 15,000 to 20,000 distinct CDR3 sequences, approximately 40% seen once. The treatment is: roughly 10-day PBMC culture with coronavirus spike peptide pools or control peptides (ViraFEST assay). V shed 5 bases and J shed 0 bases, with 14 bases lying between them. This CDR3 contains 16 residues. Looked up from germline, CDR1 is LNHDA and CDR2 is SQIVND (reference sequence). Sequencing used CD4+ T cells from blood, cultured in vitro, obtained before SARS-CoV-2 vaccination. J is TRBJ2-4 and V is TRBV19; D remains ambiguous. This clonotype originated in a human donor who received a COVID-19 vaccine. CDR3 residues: CASSVQARSAKNIQYF. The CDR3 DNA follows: TGTGCCAGTAGTGTTCAGGCCCGGTCAGCCAAAAACATTCAGTACTTC.